This T cell receptor beta chain was sequenced in a study of blood T cell repertoires in COVID-19. The overall study: COVID-19 samples collected from the United States, Italy and Spain covered acute and convalescent phases. Nucleic acid was either cDNA or gDNA, and it came from T cells, B-cell-depleted T cells, or PBMCs.

The germline V gene encodes CDR1 SEHNR and CDR2 FQNEAQ (reference sequence). This CDR3 region has 13 residues. Between the trimmed V and J ends, which lost 8 bases and 5 bases, there was a span of 13 bases. Source study methods: The authors estimated nucleated cell counts from reference gene primer amplification. The method was immunoSEQ multiplex PCR; TCRdb's version includes in-frame clones alone and lacks a portion of them. Clone size and V and J calls were adopted from that table, with D and trimming inferred from the DNA. The profile shows about 250,000 clones, approximately 85% of them singletons.

Specimen: PBMCs or T cells enriched from blood (not recorded which). This TCR was sampled from a woman aged 25 to 39 who had recovered from COVID-19. This chain joins TRBV7-9 and TRBJ1-5; D unclear. The CDR3 reads CASGGQSYQPQHF. The DNA of the CDR3 is TGTGCCAGCGGCGGGCAGAGTTATCAGCCCCAGCATTTT.